This T cell receptor beta chain was obtained from a study of T cells expressing NK-cell markers. About the study: The study sequenced eight donors, seven HCMV-seropositive and one seronegative.

For this clonotype: What it binds is unknown.

Regarding the study as a whole: NKG2C+ dominant clonotype frequencies in 5 or 6 donors were roughly 1.0-7.5% of CD8+ T cells.

Looked up from germline, CDR1 is SNHLY and CDR2 is FYNNEI. This CDR3 region has 16 residues. In generating TCR beta cDNA, 5'RACE template switching with UMIs was used. TCRdb re-called the 5' RACE reads and catalogs CDR3 proteins one per entry, DNA excluded. Its clone listing holds about 450,000 distinct CDR3 sequences. V gene TRBV2 combines with J gene TRBJ2-2. The source material was blood T cells: a sorted CD56 or NKG2C T cell subset, CD4+ or CD8+ T cells, or bulk PBMC T cells (not recorded which). This clonotype was obtained from a woman aged 18 to 75 in good health. CDR3 region: CASSGTSLYLTGELFF.